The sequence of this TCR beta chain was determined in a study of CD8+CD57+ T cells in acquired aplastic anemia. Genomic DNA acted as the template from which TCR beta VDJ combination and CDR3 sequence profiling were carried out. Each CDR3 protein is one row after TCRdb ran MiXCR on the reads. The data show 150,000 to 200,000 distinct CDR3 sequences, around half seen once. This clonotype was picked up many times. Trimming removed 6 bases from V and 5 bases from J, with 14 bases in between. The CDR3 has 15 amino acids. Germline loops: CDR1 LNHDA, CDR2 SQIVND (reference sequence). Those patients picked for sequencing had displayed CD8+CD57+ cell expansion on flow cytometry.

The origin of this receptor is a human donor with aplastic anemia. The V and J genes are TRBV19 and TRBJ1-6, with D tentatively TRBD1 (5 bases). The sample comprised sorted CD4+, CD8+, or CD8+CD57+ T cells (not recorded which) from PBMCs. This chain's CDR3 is CASSQRDRDNSPLHF. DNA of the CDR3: TGTGCCAGTAGCCAACGGGACCGGGATAATTCACCCCTCCACTTT.